The 14 T cell receptor beta chains presented below share a single source sample, sequenced in a study of T cell responses to AZD1222 COVID-19 vaccine. Sequenced by immunoSEQ multiplex PCR; TCRdb stores in-frame clones only, minus some. The data contain about 200,000 clones, 90% to 95% of them seen just once; the ten biggest clones take up around 1.7%. The sample consisted of peripheral blood, taken 28 days after the second dose of the MenACWY control vaccine. These TCRs come from an adult who received the MenACWY meningococcal vaccine as a control.

The chain uses TRBV11-2 and TRBJ2-7, with 8 bases fitting TRBD2. The CDR3 runs to 15 residues. J lost 7 bases, V lost 1 base, and 9 bases had no gene match. Germline V gene lookup returns CDR1 SGHAT and CDR2 FQNNGV. CDR3 coding DNA: TGTGCCAGCAGCTTAGCGGGAGGGCCCGGGGTAGAGCAGTACTTC. This sequence encodes CASSLAGGPGVEQYF.

This clone showed up just a few times. The gene calls are TRBV19 and TRBJ1-2, with 7 bases aligning to TRBD1. Unmatched junction bases numbered 6, after V lost 6 bases and J lost 5 bases. CDR1 and CDR2 from the germline V gene are LNHDA and SQIVND (reference sequence). The CDR3 sequence is 13 residues long. In DNA, the CDR3 is TGTGCCAGTAGCAACGACAGGGAATATGGCTACACCTTC. Amino acids: CASSNDREYGYTF. The full variable domain, with the rest looked up from reference TRBV19 and TRBJ1-2, is DGGITQSPKYLFRKEGQNVTLSCEQNLNHDAMYWYRQDPGQGLRLIYYSQIVNDFQKGDIAEGYSVSREKKESFPLTVTSAQKNPTAFYLCASSNDREYGYTFGSGTRLTVV.

V is TRBV6-6 and J is TRBJ1-1; perhaps TRBD1 as D (5 bases). From germline, CDR1 is MNHNY and CDR2 SVGAGI (reference sequence). This CDR3 spans 12 amino acids. The ends were cut back, 8 bases at V and 1 base at J, with 8 bases in the middle. CDR3 DNA sequence: TGTGCCAGCGGGACGGGGAACACTGAAGCTTTCTTT. Its translation is CASGTGNTEAFF.

This clone came up a few times. The chain has TRBV5-6 and TRBJ2-2, with D possibly matching TRBD2 (6 bases). The germline gives CDR1 SGHDT, CDR2 YYEEEE. The CDR3 extends over 17 amino acids. The V gene lost 4 bases and the J gene lost 4 bases, with 20 bases spanning the gap. CDR3 bases: TGTGCCAGCAGCCACATAAACCAGGGAGGCGGCACCGGGGAGCTGTTTTTT. Its translation: CASSHINQGGGTGELFF.

The chain joins TRBV28 to TRBJ2-3; D perhaps matches TRBD2 (5 bases). Germline V gene sequence: CDR1 MDHEN, CDR2 SYDVKM. V lost 5 bases and J 2 bases, leaving 14 bases between the germline ends. The CDR3 loop spans 15 amino acids. The CDR3 here is CASSIQAATTDTQYF. CDR3 DNA: TGTGCCAGCAGTATCCAAGCGGCAACCACAGATACGCAGTATTTT.

The J gene is TRBJ1-1, the V gene TRBV4-3; tentative D call: TRBD1 (6 bases). CDR1 is LGHNA, CDR2 YSLEER, per germline. This CDR3 region has 15 residues. V lost 0 bases and J lost 3, with 11 bases in between. CDR3 in amino acids: CASSQDGGTDTEAFF. The CDR3 nucleotides read TGCGCCAGCAGCCAAGACGGGGGCACGGACACTGAAGCTTTCTTT.

V and J are TRBV30 and TRBJ1-5; 7 bases are shared with TRBD1. Germline CDR1 GTSNPN, CDR2 SVGIG (reference sequence). Losses at the gene ends were 1 base for V and 0 bases for J; bases not matched to a gene: 6. This CDR3 comprises 16 residues. The CDR3 sequence: CAWSAGQPYSNQPQHF. In DNA form, the CDR3 reads TGTGCCTGGAGTGCGGGACAGCCTTATAGCAATCAGCCCCAGCATTTT.

This clone was detected once. The V call is TRBV12-3 or TRBV12-4, the J call TRBJ2-1, with TRBD1 as a possible D gene (5 bases). V lost 5 bases and J lost 7, with 12 bases in between. The CDR3 runs 13 residues. CDR3 DNA sequence: TGTGCCAGCAGTAGTAAGGGGTGGAATGAGCAGTTCTTC. This sequence encodes CASSSKGWNEQFF.

V and J are TRBV5-3 and TRBJ1-2; no firm D call. TRBV5-3 is placed among ORFs of uncertain function. With 8 bases removed from V and 5 bases from J, the gap between germline ends came to 4 bases. The CDR3 covers 9 residues. The CDR3: CASAYGYTF. The CDR3 DNA follows: TGTGCCAGTGCGTATGGCTACACCTTC.

This chain links TRBV4-3 with TRBJ1-2; D possibly corresponds to TRBD1 (5 bases). Germline CDR1 is LGHNA and CDR2 is YSLEER. V gave up 0 bases and J gave up 2 bases, with 13 bases separating them. This CDR3 region has 16 residues. The CDR3 DNA follows: TGCGCCAGCAGCCAAGATTGGGAGGGGCAAAACTATGGCTACACCTTC. It specifies CASSQDWEGQNYGYTF.

This rearrangement joins TRBV12-3 or TRBV12-4 to TRBJ1-1; D call uncertain. This CDR3 spans 10 amino acids. Trimming removed 10 bases at V and 3 bases at J, with 6 bases between. The CDR3 protein is CATYYTEAFF. DNA for the CDR3: TGTGCCACCTACTACACTGAAGCTTTCTTT.

V is TRBV24-1 and J is TRBJ1-1; D remains unclear. The CDR3 loop spans 13 amino acids. Germline V CDR1 and CDR2: KGHDR, SFDVKD. V was pared by 0 bases and J by 9 bases, with 10 bases between. The CDR3 region is CATSDLPGSKAFF. The CDR3 nucleotides are TGTGCCACCAGTGATTTGCCCGGGTCTAAAGCTTTCTTT.

This chain joins TRBV5-4 and TRBJ2-3; TRBD2 aligns across 9 bases. The CDR3 spans 15 residues. Losses at the gene ends were 0 bases for V and 3 bases for J; bases not matched to a gene: 2. CDR1 and CDR2 (germline): SGHNT, YYREEE (reference sequence). For the CDR3, the DNA is TGTGCCAGCAGCTTGGGTAGCGGGGGTACAGATACGCAGTATTTT. Its protein is CASSLGSGGTDTQYF.

This chain connects TRBV9 to TRBJ2-7; 7 bases agree with TRBD1. Unmatched junction bases numbered 5, after V lost 0 bases and J lost 2 bases. Germline-derived CDR1 and CDR2 are SGDLS and YYNGEE. The length of the CDR3 is 15 residues. Written as DNA, the CDR3 is TGTGCCAGCAGCGTAGGTCCGGGACAGACCTACGAGCAGTACTTC. Translation: CASSVGPGQTYEQYF.